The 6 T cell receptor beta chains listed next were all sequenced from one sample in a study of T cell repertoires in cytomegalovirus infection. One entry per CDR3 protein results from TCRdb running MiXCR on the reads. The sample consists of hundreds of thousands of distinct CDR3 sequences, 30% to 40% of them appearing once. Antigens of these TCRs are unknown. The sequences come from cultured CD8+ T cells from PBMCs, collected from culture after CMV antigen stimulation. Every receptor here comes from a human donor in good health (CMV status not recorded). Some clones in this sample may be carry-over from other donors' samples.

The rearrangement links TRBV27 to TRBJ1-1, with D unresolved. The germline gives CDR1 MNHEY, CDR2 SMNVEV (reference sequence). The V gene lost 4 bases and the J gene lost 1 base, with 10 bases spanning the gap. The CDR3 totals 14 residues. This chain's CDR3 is CASSSRLGNTEAFF. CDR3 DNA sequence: TGTGCCAGCAGTTCTCGACTGGGGAACACTGAAGCTTTCTTT.

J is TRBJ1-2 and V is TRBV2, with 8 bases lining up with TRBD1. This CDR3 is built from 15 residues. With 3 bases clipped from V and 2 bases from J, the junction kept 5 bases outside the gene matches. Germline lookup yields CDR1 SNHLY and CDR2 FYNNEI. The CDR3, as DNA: TGTGCCAGCAGTGAGGGGGGGGACAGGAACTATGGCTACACCTTC. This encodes CASSEGGDRNYGYTF. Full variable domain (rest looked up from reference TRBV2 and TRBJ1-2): EPEVTQTPSHQVTQMGQEVILRCVPISNHLYFYWYRQILGQKVEFLVSFYNNEISEKSEIFDDQFSVERPDGSNFTLKIRSTKLEDSAMYFCASSEGGDRNYGYTFGSGTRLTVV.

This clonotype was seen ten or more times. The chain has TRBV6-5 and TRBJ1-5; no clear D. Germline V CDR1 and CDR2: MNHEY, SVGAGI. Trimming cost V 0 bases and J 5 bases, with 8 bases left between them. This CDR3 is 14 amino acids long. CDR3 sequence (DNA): TGTGCCAGCAGTTACTCGACTGGGGATCAGCCCCAGCATTTT. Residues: CASSYSTGDQPQHF.

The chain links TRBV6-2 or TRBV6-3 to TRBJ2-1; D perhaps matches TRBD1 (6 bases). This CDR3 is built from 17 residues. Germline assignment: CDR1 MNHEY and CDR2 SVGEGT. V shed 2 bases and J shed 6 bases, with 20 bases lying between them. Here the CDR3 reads CASSYTRGIFLTNEQFF. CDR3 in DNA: TGTGCCAGCAGTTACACCAGGGGAATATTCCTTACCAATGAGCAGTTCTTC.

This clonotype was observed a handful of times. CDR3 sequence (DNA): TGTGCCAGCATCCGGAACACCGGGGAGCTGTTTTTT. Its protein is CASIRNTGELFF. This sequence joins TRBV7-2 and TRBJ2-2; D is ambiguous. Germline V CDR1 and CDR2: SGHTA, FQGNSA. The CDR3 sequence is 12 residues long. Trimming took off 7 bases at V and 1 base at J, with 4 bases between the two ends.

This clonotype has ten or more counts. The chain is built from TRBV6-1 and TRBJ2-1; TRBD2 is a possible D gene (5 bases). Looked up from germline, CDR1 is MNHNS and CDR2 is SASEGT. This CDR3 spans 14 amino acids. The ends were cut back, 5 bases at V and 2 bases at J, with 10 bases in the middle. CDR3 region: CASSIRETYNEQFF. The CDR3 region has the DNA TGTGCCAGCAGTATAAGGGAGACCTACAATGAGCAGTTCTTC.